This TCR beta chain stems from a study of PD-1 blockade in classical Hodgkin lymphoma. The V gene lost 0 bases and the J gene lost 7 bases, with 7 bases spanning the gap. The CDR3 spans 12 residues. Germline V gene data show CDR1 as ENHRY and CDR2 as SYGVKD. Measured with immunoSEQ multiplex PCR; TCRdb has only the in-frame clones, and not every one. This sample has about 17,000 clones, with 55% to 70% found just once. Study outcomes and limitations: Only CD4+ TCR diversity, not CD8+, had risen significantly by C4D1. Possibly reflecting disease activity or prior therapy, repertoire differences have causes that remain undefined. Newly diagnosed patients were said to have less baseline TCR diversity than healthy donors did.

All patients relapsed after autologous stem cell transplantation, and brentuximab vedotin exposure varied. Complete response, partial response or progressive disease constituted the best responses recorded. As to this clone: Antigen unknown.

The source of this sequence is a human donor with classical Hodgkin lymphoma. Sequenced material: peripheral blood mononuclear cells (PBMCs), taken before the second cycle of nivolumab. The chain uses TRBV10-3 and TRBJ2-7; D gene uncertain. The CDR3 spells CAISESSREQYF. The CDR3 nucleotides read TGTGCCATCAGTGAGTCGTCGCGGGAGCAGTACTTC.